Each of the 7 T cell receptor beta chains below was sequenced from the same sample in a study of identical twins. Using its own MiXCR run on the 5' RACE reads, TCRdb lists one record per CDR3 protein. The table includes hundreds of thousands of distinct CDR3 sequences, around 8.3% detected once. These data were also filed under a second study, of yellow fever vaccine responses in identical twins.

The source material was PBMCs. The source is a woman between 18 and 29 years old in good health.

This clonotype has a count of ten or more. The chain recombines TRBV6-1 with TRBJ2-2; a weak D match, TRBD1 (6 bases). V dropped 4 bases and J dropped 7 bases, with 16 bases sitting between them. The CDR3 has 15 residues. Germline V gene sequence: CDR1 MNHNS, CDR2 SASEGT. The chain's CDR3 is CASSVSGALGGELFF. The DNA of the CDR3 is TGTGCCAGCAGTGTTTCAGGGGCGCTGGGCGGGGAGCTGTTTTTT.

The V and J genes are TRBV2 and TRBJ2-7; maybe TRBD1 (7 bases). V dropped 8 bases and J dropped 5 bases, with 16 bases sitting between them. This CDR3 has 13 amino acids. The V gene's germline CDR1 is SNHLY and CDR2 FYNNEI. In DNA, the CDR3 is TGTGCCAGCGTACCGGGACAGCGGGACGAGCAGTACTTC. Its protein is CASVPGQRDEQYF. Filled out from reference TRBV2 and TRBJ2-7, the complete variable domain reads EPEVTQTPSHQVTQMGQEVILRCVPISNHLYFYWYRQILGQKVEFLVSFYNNEISEKSEIFDDQFSVERPDGSNFTLKIRSTKLEDSAMYFCASVPGQRDEQYFGPGTRLTVT.

The chain has TRBV6-5 and TRBJ2-7; possibly TRBD2 for D (5 bases). Germline-derived CDR1 and CDR2 are MNHEY and SVGAGI. The CDR3 is made up of 13 amino acids. The V and J ends lost 0 bases and 6 bases respectively, with 9 bases between them. In DNA form, the CDR3 reads TGTGCCAGCAGTTACTCGGGAGTGGGCGAGCAGTACTTC. This sequence encodes CASSYSGVGEQYF.

This clonotype was observed a handful of times. CDR3 region: CSARPPGGETQYF. The CDR3 DNA reads as TGCAGTGCTAGACCCCCGGGGGGAGAGACCCAGTACTTC. The chain joins TRBV20-1 to TRBJ2-5; TRBD2 aligns across 7 bases. Germline V gene data show CDR1 as DFQATT and CDR2 as SNEGSKA (reference sequence). This CDR3 spans 13 amino acids. Losses at the gene ends were 2 bases for V and 4 bases for J; bases not matched to a gene: 4.

The chain links TRBV4-3 to TRBJ2-1; tentatively, D is TRBD1 (5 bases). CDR3 length: 17 amino acids. CDR1 and CDR2 (germline): LGHNA, YSLEER. V gave up 0 bases and J gave up 2 bases, with 14 bases separating them. CDR3 region: CASSQDFQGKTYNEQFF. The CDR3, as DNA: TGCGCCAGCAGCCAAGATTTTCAGGGAAAAACCTACAATGAGCAGTTCTTC.

The chain uses TRBV3-1 and TRBJ2-6, with 10 positions matching TRBD1. Germline V gene lookup returns CDR1 LGHDT and CDR2 YNNKEL (reference sequence). The CDR3 sequence is 16 residues long. The ends lost 2 bases at V and 4 bases at J; junction bases unmatched: 2. CDR3 sequence (DNA): TGTGCCAGCAGCCAAAGACAGGGGGCCGGGGCCAACGTCCTGACTTTC. It codes for CASSQRQGAGANVLTF.

This clonotype showed up many times. The chain recombines TRBV28 with TRBJ1-1; D is possibly TRBD1 (5 bases). The CDR3 is made up of 16 amino acids. Germline CDR1 reads MDHEN; CDR2 reads SYDVKM. The V end lost 4 bases, the J end lost 3 bases, and 18 bases lay between the germline ends. The CDR3 is CASSSGRLQGDTEAFF. In nucleotides, the CDR3 is TGTGCCAGCAGTTCCGGGAGACTGCAAGGGGACACTGAAGCTTTCTTT.